These 23 T cell receptor beta chains were sequenced from one sample in a study of T-cell memory formation after mild COVID-19. In TCRdb, the 5' RACE reads were re-called with MiXCR into one record per CDR3 protein. The data contain 450,000 or so distinct CDR3 sequences, more than 20% of them singletons. The sample was PBMCs or a T cell subset sorted from them (not recorded which). These receptors originate from an adult woman who had mild COVID-19 (a few samples of this study predate the infection). Cell type and time point are not known.

This clonotype was seen a handful of times. The rearrangement links TRBV12-3 or TRBV12-4 to TRBJ2-1; no firm D call. V was clipped by 8 bases and J by 2 bases, with 10 bases between them. The CDR3 length is 13 residues. The CDR3 protein is CASGGPAYNEQFF. DNA for the CDR3: TGTGCCAGCGGTGGGCCGGCCTACAATGAGCAGTTCTTC.

The rearrangement links TRBV5-1 to TRBJ2-7; TRBD2 is a possible D gene (6 bases). The germline V gene has CDR1 SGHRS and CDR2 YFSETQ. The CDR3 runs 15 residues. Trimming stripped 0 bases from V and 2 bases from J, with 12 bases between. CDR3 DNA: TGCGCCAGCAGCTTGGTTTCTAGCGCTACCTACGAGCAGTACTTC. Amino acids: CASSLVSSATYEQYF.

This sequence joins TRBV6-5 and TRBJ1-1, with TRBD1 as a possible D gene (5 bases). This CDR3 spans 13 amino acids. CDR1 and CDR2 (germline): MNHEY, SVGAGI. V was clipped by 5 bases and J by 5 bases, with 12 bases between them. The CDR3 sequence: CASSMGRRTEAFF. The CDR3 coding sequence is TGTGCCAGCAGTATGGGACGGAGAACTGAAGCTTTCTTT.

The V and J genes are TRBV6-2 or TRBV6-3 and TRBJ2-1, with a weak D call TRBD2 (6 bases). Trimming stripped 5 bases from V and 8 bases from J, with 16 bases between. CDR1 and CDR2 (germline): MNHEY, SVGEGT. The CDR3 is made up of 14 amino acids. The CDR3 loop reads CASSRTTSYYEQFF. The CDR3 region has the DNA TGTGCCAGCAGTCGGACTACATCCTATTATGAGCAGTTCTTC.

This chain joins TRBV11-2 and TRBJ2-7; a weak D match, TRBD1 (5 bases). The CDR3 consists of 15 residues. V lost 3 bases and J lost 2, with 14 bases in between. Germline lookup yields CDR1 SGHAT and CDR2 FQNNGV. The CDR3 here is CASSFSQGSAYEQYF. CDR3 bases: TGTGCCAGCAGCTTTTCGCAGGGTTCGGCCTACGAGCAGTACTTC.

The J gene is TRBJ2-3, the V gene TRBV5-1; no reliable D call. From germline, CDR1 is SGHRS and CDR2 YFSETQ. Trimming cost V 0 bases and J 8 bases, with 19 bases left between them. The CDR3 spans 16 residues. In DNA form, the CDR3 reads TGCGCCAGCAGCTTGGCCGTGGGGATTATTAATGCTACGCAGTATTTT. This translates into CASSLAVGIINATQYF.

This rearrangement joins TRBV29-1 to TRBJ2-7, with 8 bases matching TRBD1. J was trimmed by 6 bases and V by 4 bases; bases with no gene match: 5. CDR1 is SQVTM, CDR2 ANQGSEA, per germline. The CDR3 loop spans 12 amino acids. This CDR3 reads CSVARGLGEQYF. The CDR3 DNA is TGCAGCGTTGCCAGGGGGCTTGGCGAGCAGTACTTC.

This sequence joins TRBV5-6 and TRBJ1-2; D is uncertain. The V gene lost 2 bases and the J gene lost 7 bases, with 15 bases spanning the gap. The CDR3 is made up of 14 amino acids. Germline CDR1 SGHDT, CDR2 YYEEEE. The CDR3 spells CASSFTERAGGYTF. The DNA for the CDR3 is TGTGCCAGCAGCTTTACCGAGAGGGCGGGTGGCTACACCTTC.

In its sample, this clonotype was seen many times. The chain has TRBV27 and TRBJ2-7; D gene unclear. The CDR3 length is 13 residues. V was trimmed by 2 bases and J by 0 bases, leaving 5 bases between them. Germline loops: CDR1 MNHEY, CDR2 SMNVEV (reference sequence). CDR3: CASSLTLSYEQYF. CDR3 bases: TGTGCCAGCAGTTTAACACTCTCCTACGAGCAGTACTTC.

This chain links TRBV25-1 with TRBJ2-5, with 7 bases fitting TRBD1. The germline V gene encodes CDR1 MGHDK and CDR2 SYGVNS. Unmatched junction bases numbered 7, after V lost 3 bases and J lost 3 bases. The CDR3 has 15 residues. The CDR3 DNA reads as TGTGCCAGCAGTGACCAGACAGGGTGGGAAGAGACCCAGTACTTC. Its protein is CASSDQTGWEETQYF.

CDR3 region: CASSASSSLQVMNTEAFF. The CDR3 DNA follows: TGTGCCAGCAGCGCGTCCAGTAGCTTACAGGTCATGAACACTGAAGCTTTCTTT. V gene TRBV9 combines with J gene TRBJ1-1; TRBD1 might be the D (5 bases). The CDR3 covers 18 residues. V lost 3 bases to trimming and J lost 0 bases, with 21 bases between them. Germline V gene lookup returns CDR1 SGDLS and CDR2 YYNGEE.

This chain uses TRBV18 with TRBJ2-7, with a weak D call TRBD1 (5 bases). Germline V CDR1 and CDR2: KGHSH, LQKENI. Trimming left V 2 bases short and J 0 bases short, with 8 bases between. The CDR3 is 14 amino acids. The CDR3 nucleotides read TGTGCCAGCTCACCAATGACAGTCTCCTACGAGCAGTACTTC. Residues: CASSPMTVSYEQYF.

This clonotype has a count of ten or more. The chain recombines TRBV5-6 with TRBJ2-7, with D perhaps TRBD1 (6 bases). The CDR3 loop spans 13 amino acids. Per the germline V gene, CDR1 is SGHDT and CDR2 is YYEEEE. With 0 bases removed from V and 4 bases from J, the gap between germline ends came to 8 bases. The CDR3 DNA reads as TGTGCCAGCAGCTTGGGGACAGAGTACGAGCAGTACTTC. Its protein product is CASSLGTEYEQYF. Filled out from reference TRBV5-6 and TRBJ2-7, the complete variable domain reads DAGVTQSPTHLIKTRGQQVTLRCSPKSGHDTVSWYQQALGQGPQFIFQYYEEEERQRGNFPDRFSGHQFPNYSSELNVNALLLGDSALYLCASSLGTEYEQYFGPGTRLTVT.

This clonotype was picked up a small number of times. The chain joins TRBV2 to TRBJ2-7; 10 nucleotides match TRBD2. V gave up 4 bases and J gave up 0 bases; unmatched junction bases: 6. This CDR3 has 16 residues. The germline CDR1 and CDR2 sequences are SNHLY and FYNNEI. CDR3 loop: CASSGSSGGSSYEQYF. CDR3 nucleotides: TGTGCCAGCAGTGGTTCTAGCGGGGGCAGCTCCTACGAGCAGTACTTC.

This chain uses TRBV4-3 with TRBJ2-3; 11 positions agree with TRBD2. Germline V gene data show CDR1 as LGHNA and CDR2 as YSLEER. With 0 bases clipped from V and 4 bases from J, the junction kept 9 bases outside the gene matches. The CDR3 is 18 amino acids. The CDR3 DNA is TGCGCCAGCAGCCAAGATCTAACTAGCGGGAGCGTCCCAGATACGCAGTATTTT. Residues: CASSQDLTSGSVPDTQYF.

The CDR3 reads CASSPREPSYEQYF. The DNA of the CDR3 is TGTGCCAGCAGCCCGCGGGAGCCCTCCTACGAGCAGTACTTC. The V gene is TRBV12-3 or TRBV12-4, the J gene TRBJ2-7, with 7 bases lining up with TRBD2. The CDR3 contains 14 residues. Trimming cost V 6 bases and J 0 bases; bases outside gene matches: 5.

This clonotype turned up a few times. V gene TRBV12-3 or TRBV12-4 combines with J gene TRBJ2-1; TRBD2 agrees at 13 bases. This CDR3 is built from 15 residues. Trimming took 4 bases from V and 6 from J; bases not matched to a gene: 3. Written as DNA, the CDR3 is TGTGCCAGCAGTTCGTGGACTAGCGGGGGCAATGAGCAGTTCTTC. Its protein product is CASSSWTSGGNEQFF.

The chain joins TRBV6-2 or TRBV6-3 to TRBJ2-7, with 9 bases that match TRBD1. The CDR3 runs to 15 residues. Germline loops: CDR1 MNHEY, CDR2 SVGEGT. V lost 2 bases, J lost 2 bases, and 4 bases stayed unmatched. This CDR3 reads CASSYGTGSTYEQYF. As DNA, the CDR3 is TGTGCCAGCAGTTACGGGACAGGGTCAACCTACGAGCAGTACTTC.

In its sample, this clonotype was seen many times. J is TRBJ1-1 and V is TRBV20-1; D ambiguous. The V end lost 7 bases, the J end lost 2 bases, and 8 bases lay between the germline ends. This CDR3 has 11 residues. Germline V lookup: CDR1 DFQATT, CDR2 SNEGSKA (reference sequence). This CDR3 is CSVWENTEAFF. The CDR3 region has the DNA TGCAGTGTTTGGGAAAACACTGAAGCTTTCTTT.

Only a few counts were recorded for this clonotype. CDR3 in amino acids: CASSQDWAVSEAFF. The CDR3 DNA reads as TGCGCCAGCAGCCAAGATTGGGCAGTGAGCGAAGCTTTCTTT. J is TRBJ1-1 and V is TRBV4-3; D unclear. This CDR3 has 14 residues. In germline, CDR1 is LGHNA, CDR2 YSLEER. Between the trimmed V and J ends, which lost 0 bases and 8 bases, there was a span of 13 bases.

The V gene is TRBV15, the J gene TRBJ1-1, with 10 bases lining up with TRBD1. The CDR3 is made up of 14 amino acids. Germline V gene sequence: CDR1 LNHNV, CDR2 YYDKDF (reference sequence). V was clipped by 4 bases and J by 7 bases; unmatched bases: 6. The CDR3 is CATSIRQGAGEAFF. CDR3 coding DNA: TGTGCCACCAGCATTCGACAGGGGGCCGGTGAAGCTTTCTTT.

This clonotype was observed a handful of times. The chain couples TRBV5-5 to TRBJ2-1, with 11 bases matching TRBD2. V lost 4 bases, J lost 3 bases, and 6 bases stayed unmatched. Germline CDR1 reads SGHKS; CDR2 reads YYEKEE (reference sequence). The CDR3 spans 16 residues. CDR3 loop: CASSPSLAGVYNEQFF. In DNA form, the CDR3 reads TGTGCCAGCAGCCCATCACTAGCGGGGGTCTACAATGAGCAGTTCTTC.

This clonotype occurred a few times. This chain connects TRBV12-3 or TRBV12-4 to TRBJ2-7; TRBD2 might be the D (5 bases). CDR3 size: 10 residues. The chain's CDR3 is CVRARDEQYF. The CDR3 DNA reads as TGTGTGAGGGCGCGGGACGAGCAGTACTTC.